This T cell receptor beta chain was sequenced during a study of cytomegalovirus exposure and HLA in healthy donors. Study-wide results and limits: Immune exposure was documented only through CMV serostatus. TCR sequences were mostly rare, though some public TCRs occurred in many donors. Previous analysis showed most TCR beta V segments were productive about 87% or about 30% of the time. Later on, an analysis found that several of the most significant clusters appeared to be linked to common viral pathogens, which included parvovirus B19.

The PCR had 60 Vbeta and 13 Jbeta primers. The table came from immunoSEQ multiplex PCR; TCRdb's copy has only in-frame clones and leaves some out. The repertoire includes around 150,000 clones, approximately 67% of them detected once, and 4% to 5.5% sits in the top ten. Details on this clone: Its target is unknown.

Germline V gene data show CDR1 as LGHNT and CDR2 as FRNRAP. The CDR3 spans 17 residues. The V end was cut by 4 bases, the J end by 1 base, with 19 bases between. The chain employs TRBV12-5 and TRBJ1-1; D ambiguous. This receptor was obtained from a woman aged 18-35 years in good health and CMV-seropositive. What was sequenced was PBMCs. The chain's CDR3 is CASGSSKTHYENTEAFF. CDR3 bases: TGTGCTAGTGGTTCCTCGAAGACCCACTACGAGAACACTGAAGCTTTCTTT.